This section outlines one T cell receptor beta chain sequence together with its context. Its antigen remains unidentified. This sample was included in a study of regulatory T cells in long-lasting Graves disease. Across the whole study: Positive TSH receptor antibodies alongside over 5 years of antithyroid drugs were what marked Graves' disease as persistent.

Regarding time point: persistent/refractory GD, antithyroid drugs over 5 years with positive TRAb. Isolated PBMC RNA provided the starting material for the TCR library. V was pared by 7 bases and J by 0 bases, with 9 bases of the junction left unmatched. The CDR3 is made up of 15 amino acids. From germline, CDR1 is DFQATT and CDR2 SNEGSKA (reference sequence). Findings and limits, study-wide: When disease was persistent, TRBV28, TRBJ1-2 and TRBJ2-5 were the favored segments. Persistent Graves' disease cases displayed lower TCR diversity than newly diagnosed ones.

Construction of TCR beta libraries relied on iRepertoire HTBI primers and on Arm-PCR targeting CDR3 regions. In TCRdb, the multiplex PCR reads were re-called with MiXCR into one record per CDR3 protein. The sample gives 400,000 to 500,000 distinct CDR3 sequences, 20% to 25% of which show up once; around 7% is in the top ten. The sequence was obtained from a female donor with Graves disease. Sequenced here: peripheral blood mononuclear cells (PBMCs), sampled when the disease was refractory, from a patient treated with antithyroid drugs. The chain joins TRBV20-1 to TRBJ2-4; 7 bases fit TRBD1. CDR3 in DNA: TGCAGTGTCAGGGGGACATTAATAGCCAAAAACATTCAGTACTTC. Residues: CSVRGTLIAKNIQYF.